This section outlines one T cell receptor (beta chain) sequence together with its context. This clonotype was observed a handful of times. The target of this receptor is not known. Base qualities are not at hand, and no much larger clone is one base apart. The library came from multiplex PCR. TCRdb records 454 GS FLX as the sequencer. TCR alpha and beta CDR3 regions were amplified from mRNA by semiquantitative ARM-PCR. In ARM-PCR, tagged nested gene-specific primers were applied first, and communal superprimers then carried out the exponential amplification. Before the first-round PCR products went through the second amplification round, exonuclease was used to remove the nested primers. Amplicons were sequenced on the 454 platform, which allows rapid sequencing of millions of DNA fragments without cloning bias. A read mappable to both V and J germline segments was defined as an effective read. For the original study's pipeline: IRmap was used to assign reads to germline V, D and J segments, and IRmap relies on pyromap, a Smith-Waterman modification adapted to 454 sequencing errors. Cutoffs set at the 99th percentile of alignment scores from simulated random sequences were applied to filter D-beta assignments. CDR3 was defined as the amino acids lying between the conserved V-segment Y[YFLI]C motif and the J-segment [FW]GXGT motif. Repertoire diversity was estimated with a compound Poisson process model previously applied to large-scale EST data. A procedure for detecting cross-contamination was applied so that sample contamination could be argued against as the origin of shared CDR3s. Clones were called with MiXCR by TCRdb after fastp trimmed the public reads at Q25, and only in-frame beta chains were retained. Identical CDR3 protein sequences are pooled into one entry, listed with their most common genes and DNA. None of the V and J calls come from the authors' own analysis; TCRdb made them. For this sample there are about 12,000 distinct CDR3 sequences; around 67% appear just once. The ten largest clonotypes hold less than 35% of the sample.

The sample is drawn from a study of relationships among human T cell subsets (dated by TCRdb to the early 2010s). With regard to the full study: The study sequenced eight distinct T cell populations from blood: pan T, CD8 cytotoxic, regulatory, Th1, Th2, naive plus transitional, activated and memory cells.

Following the CD25, CD56 and CD294 bead selections, the CD4+CD25-CD294- flow-through was collected as the Th1 cells. Miltenyi superparamagnetic beads coated with subset-specific monoclonal antibodies were used for isolation of the T cell subsets. All T cell populations were isolated from peripheral blood. Mononuclear cells were obtained from whole blood by Ficoll separation, and monocytes were then depleted with anti-CD14 microbeads. The isolated cell populations were resuspended in RNAprotect reagent immediately. Overall study outcomes, separate from this receptor: The seven subsets showed no statistically significant differences in V, D and J usage, CDR3 length, or N-nucleotide additions. A CD4+CD8+ double-positive population could not be ruled out by the bead-based sorting. Over 55% of CD8+ cytotoxic sequences belonged to clones with over 100 reads, whereas regulatory and Th2 subsets showed few such clones. Substantial sharing of CDR3s among Th1, Th2 and regulatory T cells was interpreted as suggestive of stochastic cell fate choices.

V is reduced by 0 bases and J by 5 bases, leaving a spacing of 10 bases between them. The CDR3 starts with the cysteine, ends with the phenylalanine, and has 14 residues. Only CDR3 DNA is held: 42 bases, read in frame from base 1. CDR1 and CDR2 are drawn from the germline V gene: MGHRA, YSYEKL. Material: CD4+ Th1 cells sorted from blood. The cell subset or site label corresponds to: CD4+CD25-CD294- T helper 1 cells. The chain is made from TRBV4-1 and TRBJ1-1, with the D gene not confidently named. The TCR sequence derives from a man aged 40-49 years in good health. The nucleotide sequence is given as TGCGCCAGCAGCCAAGAACCGGGAGGGACTGAAGCTTTCTTT. It translates to CASSQEPGGTEAFF.